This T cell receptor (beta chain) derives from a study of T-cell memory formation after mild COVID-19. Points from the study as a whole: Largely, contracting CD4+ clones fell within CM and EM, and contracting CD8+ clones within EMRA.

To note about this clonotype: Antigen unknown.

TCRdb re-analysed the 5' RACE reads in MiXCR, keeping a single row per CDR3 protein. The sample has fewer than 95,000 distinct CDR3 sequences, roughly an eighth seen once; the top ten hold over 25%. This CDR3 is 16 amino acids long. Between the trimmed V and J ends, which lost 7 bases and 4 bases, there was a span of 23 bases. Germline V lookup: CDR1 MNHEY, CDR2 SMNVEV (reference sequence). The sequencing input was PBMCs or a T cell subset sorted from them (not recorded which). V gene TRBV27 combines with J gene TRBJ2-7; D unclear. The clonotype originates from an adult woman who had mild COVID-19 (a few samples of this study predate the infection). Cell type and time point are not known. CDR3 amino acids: CASTIRPGSPVYEQYF. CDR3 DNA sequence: TGTGCCAGCACCATCCGACCCGGGTCCCCGGTGTACGAGCAGTACTTC.